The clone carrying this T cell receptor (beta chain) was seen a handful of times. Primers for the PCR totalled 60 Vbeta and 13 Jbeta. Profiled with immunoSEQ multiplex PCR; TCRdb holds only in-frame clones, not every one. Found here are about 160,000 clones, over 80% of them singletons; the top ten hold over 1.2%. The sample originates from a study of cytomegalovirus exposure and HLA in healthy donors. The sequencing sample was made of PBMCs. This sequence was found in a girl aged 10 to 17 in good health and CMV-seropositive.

Here the CDR3 reads CASSRGAGTRGYTF. The CDR3 nucleotides read TGTGCCAGCAGCCGGGGGGCAGGGACACGGGGCTACACCTTC. The rearrangement joins TRBV6-5 to TRBJ1-2; weak D call: TRBD1 (6 bases). CDR1 is MNHEY and CDR2 is SVGAGI in the germline V gene. The CDR3 spans 14 residues. The V gene lost 6 bases and the J gene lost 8 bases, with 19 bases spanning the gap.